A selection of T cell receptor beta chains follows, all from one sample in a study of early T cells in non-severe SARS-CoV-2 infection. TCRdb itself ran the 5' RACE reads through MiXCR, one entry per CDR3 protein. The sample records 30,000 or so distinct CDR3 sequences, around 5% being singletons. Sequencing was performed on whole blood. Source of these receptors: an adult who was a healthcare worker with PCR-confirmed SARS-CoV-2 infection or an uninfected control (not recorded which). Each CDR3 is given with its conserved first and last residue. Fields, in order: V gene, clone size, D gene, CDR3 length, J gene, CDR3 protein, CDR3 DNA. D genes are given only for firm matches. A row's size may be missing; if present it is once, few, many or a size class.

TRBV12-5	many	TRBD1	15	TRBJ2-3	CASGFGTAAADTQYF	TGTGCTAGTGGTTTCGGGACAGCGGCGGCCGATACGCAGTATTTT
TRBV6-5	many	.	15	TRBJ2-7	CASSYGGDSSYEQYF	TGTGCCAGCAGTTATGGCGGGGACTCAAGCTACGAGCAGTACTTC
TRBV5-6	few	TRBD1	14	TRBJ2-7	CASSPRTGGSEQYF	TGTGCCAGCAGCCCTAGGACAGGGGGAAGCGAGCAGTACTTC
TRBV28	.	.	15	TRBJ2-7	CASSFRAGKTYEQYF	TGTGCCAGCAGTTTTAGGGCAGGGAAAACCTACGAGCAGTACTTC
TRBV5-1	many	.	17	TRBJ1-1	CASSLGYPKNMDTEAFF	TGCGCCAGCAGCTTGGGATACCCCAAAAACATGGACACTGAAGCTTTCTTT
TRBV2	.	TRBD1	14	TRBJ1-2	CASAGTGVDYGYTF	TGTGCCAGCGCTGGGACAGGGGTTGACTATGGCTACACCTTC
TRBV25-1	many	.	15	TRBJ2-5	CASSRRWMDRETQYF	TGTGCCAGCAGTCGGCGGTGGATGGATCGAGAGACCCAGTACTTC
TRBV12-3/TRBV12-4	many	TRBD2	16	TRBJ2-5	CASSWTSGGGLATQYF	TGTGCCAGCAGTTGGACTAGCGGGGGGGGATTGGCGACCCAGTACTTC
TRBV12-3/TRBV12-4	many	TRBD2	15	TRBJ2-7	CASSFGTSGHYEQYF	TGTGCCAGCAGTTTTGGCACTAGCGGGCACTACGAGCAGTACTTC
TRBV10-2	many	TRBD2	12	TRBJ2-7	CASRASGHEQYF	TGCGCCAGCAGGGCTAGCGGCCACGAGCAGTACTTC
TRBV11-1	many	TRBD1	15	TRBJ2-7	CASSLGGTGAYEQYF	TGTGCCAGCAGCTTAGGAGGGACAGGGGCCTACGAGCAGTACTTC
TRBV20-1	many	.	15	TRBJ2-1	CSASLKRGSYNEQFF	TGCAGTGCTAGCCTCAAAAGGGGCTCCTACAATGAGCAGTTCTTC
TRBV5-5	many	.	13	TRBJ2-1	CASSFDPYNEQFF	TGTGCCAGCAGCTTTGACCCGTACAATGAGCAGTTCTTC
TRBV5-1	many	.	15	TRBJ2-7	CASSLKGMGTYEQYF	TGCGCCAGCAGCTTGAAAGGGATGGGCACCTACGAGCAGTACTTC
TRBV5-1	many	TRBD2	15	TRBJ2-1	CASSFTSGDYNEQFF	TGCGCCAGCAGCTTCACTAGCGGGGACTACAATGAGCAGTTCTTC
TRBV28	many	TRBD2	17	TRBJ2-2	CASSLWRLAGGPGELFF	TGTGCCAGCAGTTTATGGCGGCTAGCGGGAGGGCCCGGGGAGCTGTTTTTT
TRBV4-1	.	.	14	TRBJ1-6	CASSQGRGLSPLHF	TGCGCCAGCAGCCAAGGCAGGGGTCTATCACCCCTCCACTTT
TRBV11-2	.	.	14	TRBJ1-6	CASSPLTYDSPLHF	TGTGCCAGCAGCCCCCTAACCTATGATTCACCCCTCCACTTT
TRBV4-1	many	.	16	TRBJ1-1	CASSPGRPGMNTEAFF	TGCGCCAGCAGCCCTGGGAGACCTGGAATGAACACTGAAGCTTTCTTT
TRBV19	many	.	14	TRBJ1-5	CASRDRALNQPQHF	TGTGCCAGTAGGGACAGAGCATTGAATCAGCCCCAGCATTTT
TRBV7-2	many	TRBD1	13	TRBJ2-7	CASSFGQAREQYF	TGTGCCAGCAGCTTCGGACAGGCGCGCGAGCAGTACTTC
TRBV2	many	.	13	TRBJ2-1	CASSDLTYNEQFF	TGTGCCAGCAGTGACTTAACCTACAATGAGCAGTTCTTC
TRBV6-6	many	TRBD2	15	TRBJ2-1	CASSYGSGSGRGQFF	TGTGCCAGCAGTTACGGGTCTGGTAGCGGGAGGGGGCAGTTCTTC
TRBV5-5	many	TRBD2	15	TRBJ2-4	CASSSTGTSGNIQYF	TGTGCCAGCAGCTCGACCGGGACTAGTGGAAACATTCAGTACTTC
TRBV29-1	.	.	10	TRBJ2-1	CSVEDLEQLF	TGCAGCGTTGAAGATTTGGAACAGCTCTTC
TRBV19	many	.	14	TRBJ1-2	CASSILRRSYGYTF	TGTGCCAGTAGTATATTGAGACGGAGCTATGGCTACACCTTC
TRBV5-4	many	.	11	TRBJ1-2	CASSLEAGYTF	TGTGCCAGCAGCTTGGAGGCTGGCTACACCTTC
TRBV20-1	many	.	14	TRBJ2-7	CSARELGGGYEQYF	TGCAGTGCTAGAGAGCTCGGAGGGGGGTACGAGCAGTACTTC
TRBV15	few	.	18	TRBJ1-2	CATSRSTGLTGESYGYTF	TGTGCCACCAGCAGATCGACAGGTCTCACCGGAGAATCCTATGGCTACACCTTC
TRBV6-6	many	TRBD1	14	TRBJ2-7	CASSYGDSSYEQYF	TGTGCCAGCAGCTACGGGGACAGCTCCTACGAGCAGTACTTC
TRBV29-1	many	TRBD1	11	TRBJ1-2	CSADRGYGYTF	TGCAGCGCTGACAGGGGCTATGGCTACACCTTC
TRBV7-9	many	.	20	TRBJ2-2	CASSSMGSEAVEENTGELFF	TGTGCCAGCAGCTCTATGGGCTCTGAGGCAGTAGAAGAGAACACCGGGGAGCTGTTTTTT
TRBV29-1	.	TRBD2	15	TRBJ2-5	CSVESLGLAGETQYF	TGCAGCGTTGAAAGCCTCGGACTAGCGGGAGAGACCCAGTACTTC
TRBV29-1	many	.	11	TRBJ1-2	CSARLDYGYTF	TGCAGCGCTAGGCTCGACTATGGCTACACCTTC
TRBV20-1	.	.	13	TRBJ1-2	CSASEGLVYGYTF	TGCAGTGCTAGTGAGGGTCTGGTCTATGGCTACACCTTC
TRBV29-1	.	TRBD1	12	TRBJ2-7	CSVQDRGSEQYF	TGCAGCGTTCAGGACAGGGGGTCCGAGCAGTACTTC
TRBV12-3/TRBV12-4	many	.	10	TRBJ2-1	CASMGNEQLF	TGTGCCAGCATGGGGAATGAGCAGCTCTTC
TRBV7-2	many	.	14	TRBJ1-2	CASSLGQQAGGYTF	TGTGCCAGCAGCTTAGGTCAGCAGGCCGGTGGCTACACCTTC
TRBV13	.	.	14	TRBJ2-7	CASSLAGVTYEQYF	TGTGCCAGCAGCTTAGCGGGGGTAACCTACGAGCAGTACTTC
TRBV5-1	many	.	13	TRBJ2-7	CASSFSNGYEQYF	TGCGCCAGCAGCTTTTCGAACGGCTACGAGCAGTACTTC
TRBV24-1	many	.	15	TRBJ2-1	CATSLPPPGSNEQFF	TGTGCCACCAGTCTCCCCCCTCCGGGCAGCAATGAGCAGTTCTTC
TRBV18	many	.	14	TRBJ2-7	CASSPPGANYEQYF	TGTGCCAGCTCACCACCGGGGGCCAACTACGAGCAGTACTTC
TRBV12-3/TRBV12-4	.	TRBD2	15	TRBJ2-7	CASSLGLAGGEEQYF	TGTGCCAGCAGTTTAGGACTAGCGGGAGGAGAAGAGCAGTACTTC
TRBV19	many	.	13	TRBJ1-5	CASSILRNQPQHF	TGTGCCAGTAGTATCCTTAGGAATCAGCCCCAGCATTTT
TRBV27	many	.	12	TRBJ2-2	CASSFQGGELFF	TGTGCCAGCAGTTTCCAGGGCGGGGAGCTGTTTTTT
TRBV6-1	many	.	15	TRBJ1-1	CASSEARGRGTEAFF	TGTGCCAGCAGTGAAGCCCGGGGAAGGGGCACTGAAGCTTTCTTT
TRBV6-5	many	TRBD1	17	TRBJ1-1	CASSYSLGQGAYTEAFF	TGTGCCAGCAGTTACTCCCTAGGACAGGGGGCTTACACTGAAGCTTTCTTT
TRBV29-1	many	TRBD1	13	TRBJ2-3	CSVLSQTGHTQYF	TGCAGCGTTCTGTCTCAGACAGGGCATACGCAGTATTTT
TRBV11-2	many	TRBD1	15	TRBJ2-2	CASSLGQPNTGELFF	TGTGCCAGCAGCTTGGGACAGCCGAACACCGGGGAGCTGTTTTTT
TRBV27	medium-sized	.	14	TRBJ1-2	CASSSGHSYYGYTF	TGTGCCAGCAGTTCGGGACATAGTTACTATGGCTACACCTTC
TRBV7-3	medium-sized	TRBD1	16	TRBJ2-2	CASSSKTGGAGGELFF	TGTGCCAGCAGCTCGAAGACAGGGGGCGCGGGCGGGGAGCTGTTTTTT
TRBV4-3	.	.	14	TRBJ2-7	CASSPATVSYEQYF	TGCGCCAGCAGCCCCGCGACAGTCAGCTACGAGCAGTACTTC
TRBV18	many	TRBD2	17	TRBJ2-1	CASSRYSGEGSYNEQFF	TGTGCCAGCTCACGCTATAGCGGGGAGGGGTCGTACAATGAGCAGTTCTTC
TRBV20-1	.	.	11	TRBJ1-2	CSAVGSYGYTF	TGCAGTGCAGTTGGTAGCTATGGCTACACCTTC
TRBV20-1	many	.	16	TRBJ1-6	CSARAGREGGNSPLHF	TGCAGTGCTAGAGCTGGGAGGGAGGGAGGTAATTCACCCCTCCACTTT
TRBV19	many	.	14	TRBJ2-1	CASSPLDREGEQFF	TGTGCCAGTAGTCCTCTAGACAGGGAGGGTGAGCAGTTCTTC
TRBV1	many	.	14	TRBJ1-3	CTNQPDISGNTIYF	TGCACCAATCAGCCTGACATCTCTGGAAACACCATATATTTT